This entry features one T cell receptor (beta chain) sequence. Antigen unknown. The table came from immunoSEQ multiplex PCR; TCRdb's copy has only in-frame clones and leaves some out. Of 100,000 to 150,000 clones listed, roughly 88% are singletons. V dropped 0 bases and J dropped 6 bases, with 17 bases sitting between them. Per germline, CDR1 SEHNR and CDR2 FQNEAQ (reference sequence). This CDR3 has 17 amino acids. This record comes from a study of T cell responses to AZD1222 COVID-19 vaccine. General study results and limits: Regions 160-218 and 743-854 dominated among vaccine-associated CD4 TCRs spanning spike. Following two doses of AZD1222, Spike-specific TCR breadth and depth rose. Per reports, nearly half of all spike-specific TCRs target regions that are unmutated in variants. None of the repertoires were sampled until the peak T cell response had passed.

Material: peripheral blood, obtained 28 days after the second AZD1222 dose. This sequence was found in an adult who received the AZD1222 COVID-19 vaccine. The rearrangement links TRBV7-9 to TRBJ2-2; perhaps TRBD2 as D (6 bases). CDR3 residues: CASSLARGDRFPGELFF. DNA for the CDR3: TGTGCCAGCAGCTTAGCGCGCGGGGATCGATTTCCCGGGGAGCTGTTTTTT.